This TCR beta chain was documented in a study of tumor and adjacent non-tumor tissue in lung cancer. Study overall: The cohort had under 15 adenocarcinoma, 2 squamous cell and 1 small cell patients. Each sample yielded approximately 4 million productive TCRbeta reads on average. The patients, 10 or so men and a few women, were roughly 30 to 80 with stage I to III disease. Broader study findings: TCR diversity was significantly greater in tumor than normal lung tissue.

TCRbeta libraries were built with three rounds of nested PCR, modified from ARM-PCR. TCRdb analysed the multiplex PCR reads with MiXCR anew, one entry per CDR3 protein. The table has more than 75,000 distinct CDR3 sequences, about 80% seen once. The CDR3 is 13 amino acids. Germline V lookup: CDR1 SQVTM, CDR2 ANQGSEA. V was pared by 4 bases and J by 14 bases, with 22 bases between. RNA was extracted from bulk tissue without any cell sorting. The normal lung tissue was taken more than 3 cm from the tumor edge. Turning to this clonotype: As yet, its antigen is unknown.

The specimen sequenced was distant non-tumor lung tissue. The TCR sequence derives from a man in his sixties with small cell lung cancer. The chain combines TRBV29-1 with TRBJ2-3, with D possibly being TRBD2 (5 bases). The CDR3 nucleotides are TGCAGCGTTGTTTACGGGAACTGGGATTCGCGGTATTTT. Its protein product is CSVVYGNWDSRYF.